The 18 T cell receptor beta chains presented below share a single source sample, sequenced in a study of blood T cell repertoires in COVID-19. Using immunoSEQ multiplex PCR, the repertoire was profiled, and TCRdb retains in-frame clones only, with some absent. The sample has tens of thousands of clones, 85% to 90% seen once. Sequenced sample: peripheral blood. These receptors originate from a man aged 55 to 70 with acute or convalescent COVID-19.

V and J are TRBV6-2 or TRBV6-3 and TRBJ2-7, with a weak D call TRBD2 (5 bases). The CDR3 has 15 residues. Germline V lookup: CDR1 MNHEY, CDR2 SVGEGT. V shed 4 bases and J shed 1 base, with 14 bases lying between them. This CDR3 reads CASSSRGLVSYEQYF. CDR3 sequence (DNA): TGTGCCAGCAGTTCCCGTGGACTGGTTTCCTACGAGCAGTACTTC.

Worth noting for this clone: The sample has other DNA sequences that encode this CDR3 too. This chain joins TRBV27 and TRBJ1-2; D might be TRBD1 (5 bases). The length of the CDR3 is 13 residues. Trimming took 3 bases from V and 2 from J, leaving 7 bases between them. The germline V gene has CDR1 MNHEY and CDR2 SMNVEV (reference sequence). CDR3 sequence: CASSFGGNYGYTF. CDR3 sequence (DNA): TGTGCCAGCAGTTTCGGGGGAAACTATGGCTACACCTTC.

V is TRBV27 and J is TRBJ1-1, with 7 bases aligning to TRBD1. The V gene end was trimmed by 5 bases and the J gene end by 5 bases; junction bases not matched to a gene: 11. CDR3 size: 15 residues. Per germline, CDR1 MNHEY and CDR2 SMNVEV (reference sequence). The CDR3 reads CASSLRTGSGTEAFF. The DNA for the CDR3 is TGTGCCAGCAGTCTCCGGACAGGCAGCGGGACTGAAGCTTTCTTT.

The rearrangement links TRBV11-2 to TRBJ2-6, with D hard to call. Germline-derived CDR1 and CDR2 are SGHAT and FQNNGV. V was trimmed by 6 bases and J by 3 bases, leaving 12 bases between them. The CDR3 is 15 amino acids. This CDR3 is CASSPRFDGANVLTF. As DNA, the CDR3 is TGTGCCAGCAGTCCGAGGTTTGATGGGGCCAACGTCCTGACTTTC.

This clone was found once. The chain combines TRBV5-4 with TRBJ2-7, with a weak D call TRBD1 (5 bases). The V end was cut by 0 bases, the J end by 0 bases, with 10 bases between. Germline CDR1 reads SGHNT; CDR2 reads YYREEE (reference sequence). The CDR3 is 15 amino acids. The CDR3 DNA reads TGTGCCAGCAGCTTGGGGCAGGGTAACTCCTACGAGCAGTACTTC. Amino acid sequence: CASSLGQGNSYEQYF.

The genes are TRBV19 and TRBJ2-4; the match to TRBD1 covers 7 bases. The CDR3 covers 16 residues. Germline assignment: CDR1 LNHDA and CDR2 SQIVND (reference sequence). Germline trimming cut 4 bases from V and 0 bases from J; bases unmatched to any gene: 6. The CDR3 DNA sequence: TGTGCCAGTAGTACTCGGGACAGTCTAGCCAAAAACATTCAGTACTTC. It is translated as CASSTRDSLAKNIQYF.

V usage is TRBV11-3 and J usage is TRBJ1-6, with D unclear. Trimming took off 5 bases at V and 10 bases at J, with 15 bases between the two ends. The CDR3 has 14 amino acids. Germline CDR1 SGHNT, CDR2 YENEEA. The CDR3 sequence is CASSQTRTGSPLHF. For the CDR3, the DNA is TGTGCCAGCAGCCAAACAAGGACGGGGTCACCCCTCCACTTT.

The chain joins TRBV6-6 to TRBJ2-7; 9 bases align to TRBD1. Germline CDR1 is MNHNY and CDR2 is SVGAGI (reference sequence). J lost 3 bases, V lost 5 bases, and 20 bases had no gene match. The CDR3 is 19 residues long. The CDR3 DNA reads as TGTGCCAGCAGTCGCCTTCGAAGAGCAGGGACAGGGAAAGGCTACGAGCAGTACTTC. Amino acid sequence: CASSRLRRAGTGKGYEQYF.

The J gene is TRBJ2-7, the V gene TRBV4-3; TRBD1 agrees at 9 bases. With 1 base clipped from V and 3 bases from J, the junction kept 4 bases outside the gene matches. The CDR3 runs to 15 residues. CDR1 is LGHNA, CDR2 YSLEER, per germline. CDR3 sequence (DNA): TGCGCCAGCAGCCAAGGGAACAGGGGGCTCTACGAGCAGTACTTC. Translated, it gives CASSQGNRGLYEQYF.

Only one count was recorded for this clone. The chain couples TRBV27 to TRBJ2-7; D possibly corresponds to TRBD1 (6 bases). This CDR3 comprises 12 residues. The V end was cut by 1 base, the J end by 6 bases, with 7 bases between. Germline lookup yields CDR1 MNHEY and CDR2 SMNVEV (reference sequence). CDR3 protein: CASSLWGREQYF. The CDR3 nucleotides read TGTGCCAGCAGTTTATGGGGGCGCGAGCAGTACTTC.

V gene TRBV6-5 combines with J gene TRBJ1-5; D perhaps matches TRBD1 (5 bases). Germline V gives CDR1 MNHEY, CDR2 SVGAGI. The CDR3 runs 15 residues. V dropped 4 bases and J dropped 5 bases, with 15 bases sitting between them. Here the CDR3 reads CASSLFSGGDQPQHF. For the CDR3, the DNA is TGTGCCAGCAGTTTATTTTCTGGGGGGGATCAGCCCCAGCATTTT.

The V call is TRBV9, the J call TRBJ1-3; a weak D match, TRBD1 (5 bases). In germline, CDR1 is SGDLS, CDR2 YYNGEE. Trimming removed 5 bases at V and 2 bases at J, with 17 bases between. The CDR3 has 16 amino acids. The CDR3 region is CASSGGVVRAGNTIYF. CDR3 sequence (DNA): TGTGCCAGCAGTGGGGGGGTCGTGAGGGCTGGAAACACCATATATTTT.

V gene TRBV7-2 combines with J gene TRBJ2-5, with 8 bases matching TRBD1. V shed 3 bases, J shed 0 bases, and the junction held 3 bases outside the gene matches. There are 15 residues in the CDR3. Germline V lookup: CDR1 SGHTA, CDR2 FQGNSA. CDR3: CASSFGQGNQETQYF. The CDR3 coding sequence is TGTGCCAGCAGCTTTGGACAGGGTAACCAAGAGACCCAGTACTTC.

This clone was seen a few times. V usage is TRBV6-5 and J usage is TRBJ2-2, with D hard to call. The CDR3 is 12 residues long. Deletions cut 4 bases from V and 6 bases from J, with 6 bases between. In germline, CDR1 is MNHEY, CDR2 SVGAGI. CDR3: CASSFQAGELFF. The CDR3 DNA reads as TGTGCCAGCAGTTTCCAGGCCGGGGAGCTGTTTTTT.

This rearrangement joins TRBV19 to TRBJ2-7, with D maybe TRBD2 (6 bases). This CDR3 contains 14 residues. Per the germline V gene, CDR1 is LNHDA and CDR2 is SQIVND (reference sequence). The V and J ends lost 4 bases and 1 base respectively, with 11 bases between them. CDR3 amino acids: CASSTLTSSYEQYF. Here the CDR3 DNA reads TGTGCCAGTAGTACCCTGACTAGTTCCTACGAGCAGTACTTC. Full variable domain (missing parts from reference TRBV19 and TRBJ2-7): DGGITQSPKYLFRKEGQNVTLSCEQNLNHDAMYWYRQDPGQGLRLIYYSQIVNDFQKGDIAEGYSVSREKKESFPLTVTSAQKNPTAFYLCASSTLTSSYEQYFGPGTRLTVT.

V and J are TRBV6-5 and TRBJ2-1; 9 bases align to TRBD1. V gave up 7 bases and J gave up 5 bases; unmatched junction bases: 3. This CDR3 spans 13 amino acids. Germline V gives CDR1 MNHEY, CDR2 SVGAGI. CDR3 sequence (DNA): TGTGCCAGCAAACAGGGGGCGGACAATGAGCAGTTCTTC. Amino acid sequence: CASKQGADNEQFF.

In regard to this clone: One end of the junction is discordant with germline, which a read error may explain. The rearrangement joins TRBV19 to TRBJ2-2, with 9 bases that match TRBD1. Germline values: CDR1 LNHDA, CDR2 SQIVND (reference sequence). The CDR3 has 15 amino acids. The CDR3 region is CASTTGTGNPGELFF. CDR3 coding DNA: TGTGCCAGTACCACCGGGACAGGGAACCCCGGGGAGCTGTTTTTT.

This chain connects TRBV5-8 to TRBJ2-3, with 8 positions matching TRBD1. This CDR3 contains 15 residues. V shed 5 bases and J 4 bases; nucleotides not matched to a gene: 9. The germline V gene encodes CDR1 SGHTS and CDR2 YDEGEE. CDR3 nucleotide sequence: TGTGCCAGCAGTCAGGACAGGGCTAAAGCAGATACGCAGTATTTT. Translated: CASSQDRAKADTQYF.